This T cell receptor (beta chain) was sequenced for a study of cytomegalovirus exposure and HLA in healthy donors. Study-wide results and caveats: Most TCR sequences were rare, but some public TCRs occurred in many donors. In a later analysis, TCR beta V- and J-gene trimming was associated with a missense DCLRE1C variant. A likely sequencing artifact accounted for one observed cluster of highly shared sequence variants. Productive rates of about 87% or about 30% were seen for most TCR beta V segments in an earlier analysis.

This CDR3 spans 14 amino acids. Germline CDR1 is MGHRA and CDR2 is YSYEKL. The V end lost 2 bases, the J end lost 1 base, and 8 bases lay between the germline ends. This PCR relied on a set of 60 Vbeta primers and 13 Jbeta primers. Repertoires were generated with immunoSEQ multiplex PCR, while TCRdb's copy carries only in-frame clones and drops some. The sample records some 270,000 clones, over 70% being singletons. Comments on this clone: Antigen: not known.

The receptor was derived from a girl under 10 years old in good health and CMV-seronegative. The V and J genes are TRBV4-1 and TRBJ1-1; TRBD1 is a possible D gene (5 bases). Specimen: PBMCs. The CDR3 region is CASSQLTGNTEAFF. The CDR3 DNA reads TGCGCCAGCAGCCAACTTACAGGGAACACTGAAGCTTTCTTT.